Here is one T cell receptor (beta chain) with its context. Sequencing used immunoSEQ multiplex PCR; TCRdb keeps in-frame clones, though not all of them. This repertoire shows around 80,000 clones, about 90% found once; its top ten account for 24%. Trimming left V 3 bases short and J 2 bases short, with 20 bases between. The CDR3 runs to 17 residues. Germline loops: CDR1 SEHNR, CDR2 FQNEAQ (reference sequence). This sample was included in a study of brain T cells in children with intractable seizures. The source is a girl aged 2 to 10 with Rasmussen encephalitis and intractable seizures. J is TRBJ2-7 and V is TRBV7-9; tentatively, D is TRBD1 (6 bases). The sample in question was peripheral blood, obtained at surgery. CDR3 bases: TGTGCCAGCAGCTTTTCCGTACAGGGACATCTAGCCTACGAGCAGTACTTC. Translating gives CASSFSVQGHLAYEQYF.